Listed below are T cell receptor beta chains from one sample, sequenced in a study of tumor and adjacent non-tumor tissue in lung cancer. TCRdb re-called the multiplex PCR reads through MiXCR, storing one row per CDR3 protein. The repertoire holds some 99,000 distinct CDR3 sequences, with roughly 77% as singletons. Input material: lung tumor tissue. The receptor source for this set is a woman aged 60-75 years with non-small cell lung cancer. The CDR3 runs from the conserved cysteine through the conserved F or W. The order of the fields is J gene, CDR3 length, clone size, V gene, D gene, CDR3 DNA, CDR3 protein. D genes are given only for firm matches. Clone size is shown for a subset of rows, as once, few, many or a class of expanded clone.

J: TRBJ1-1
length: 13
size: -
V: TRBV20-1
D: TRBD1
DNA: TGCAGAGCTAGAGGACAGGGCCGTAGGGAAGCTGTCTTT
CDR3: CRARGQGRREAVF

J: TRBJ2-5
length: 15
size: -
V: TRBV5-6
D: -
DNA: TGTGCCAGCAGCCTCACAGGGAGGATTAAGGAGACCCAGTACTTC
CDR3: CASSLTGRIKETQYF

J: TRBJ2-6
length: 16
size: once
V: TRBV6-2/TRBV6-3
D: -
DNA: TGTGCCAGCAAGGGGTCTACAACCTCTGGGGCCAACTCCCTGACTTTC
CDR3: CASKGSTTSGANSLTF

J: TRBJ2-3
length: 15
size: -
V: TRBV6-2/TRBV6-3
D: -
DNA: TGTGTCATCACCTCCGGGACTTCTAGCACAGATACGCAGTATTTT
CDR3: CVITSGTSSTDTQYF

J: TRBJ2-2
length: 13
size: many
V: TRBV20-1
D: TRBD1
DNA: TGCAGTGCCGGACAGGGGGCTAGAGGGGAGCTGTTTTTT
CDR3: CSAGQGARGELFF

J: TRBJ2-7
length: 13
size: -
V: TRBV7-2
D: -
DNA: TGTGCCAGCAGCTCGGCCGTGAGCTACGAGCAATACTTC
CDR3: CASSSAVSYEQYF

J: TRBJ2-1
length: 14
size: -
V: TRBV12-3/TRBV12-4
D: -
DNA: TGTGCCAGCAGTTTTAGAGCCGGTTACAATGAGCAGATCTTC
CDR3: CASSFRAGYNEQIF

J: TRBJ1-2
length: 13
size: -
V: TRBV11-3
D: -
DNA: TGTGCCATCGGCTTAGGCAGGGATCTTGGCTACACCTTC
CDR3: CAIGLGRDLGYTF

J: TRBJ2-6
length: 18
size: -
V: TRBV5-4
D: TRBD1
DNA: TGTGCCAGCAGCATTCCGGGACAGGGGGCAACTGGGGCCAACGTCCTGACTTTC
CDR3: CASSIPGQGATGANVLTF

J: TRBJ2-3
length: 14
size: -
V: TRBV4-3
D: TRBD2
DNA: TGTGCCAGCAGCTATACTAGCGGACCAAATACGCAGTATTTT
CDR3: CASSYTSGPNTQYF

J: TRBJ2-7
length: 14
size: -
V: TRBV11-2
D: TRBD1
DNA: TGTGCCAGGAGCTTACTCACCGGGACAGCCGAGCAGTACTTC
CDR3: CARSLLTGTAEQYF

J: TRBJ1-5
length: 15
size: -
V: TRBV6-6
D: -
DNA: TGTGCCAGCAGTTACTCGACAGTTAGGGATCAGCCCCAGCATTTT
CDR3: CASSYSTVRDQPQHF

J: TRBJ2-7
length: 13
size: -
V: TRBV4-1
D: -
DNA: TGCGCCAGTACCCAAGATGGTTCAGACGAGCAGTACTTC
CDR3: CASTQDGSDEQYF